This T cell receptor (beta chain) was recorded in a study of shared clonotypes between healthy human individuals. Overall study findings and caveats: Sharing across a few donors was seen in roughly 5.2% of naive CD4 clonotypes.

On this clone: The antigen is not known.

The naive CD8 fraction comprised CD45RO-negative cells positively selected for CCR7 and excluded terminally differentiated effector memory CD45RA+ cells. Sequencing was performed with immunoSEQ multiplex PCR; in TCRdb, only in-frame clones are kept and a portion is missing. This sample has some 580,000 clones, with roughly 98% found just once. Trimming shortened V by 1 base and J by 2 bases, and 14 bases separated the two germline ends. From germline, CDR1 is SGHNT and CDR2 YENEEA. This CDR3 contains 16 residues. This sequence joins TRBV11-3 and TRBJ2-5; D possibly matches TRBD1 or TRBD2 (5 bases each). This receptor was obtained from a man between 25 and 39 years old in good health. The sample comprised naive CD8+ T cells sorted from blood. CDR3: CASSLAPGARQETQYF. The CDR3 nucleotides are TGTGCCAGCAGCTTAGCCCCCGGGGCCCGGCAAGAGACCCAGTACTTC.